Included here is one TCR beta chain sequence, with context. No antigen is known for it. Investigators amplified TCR beta CDR3 regions from RNA transcripts. The first round was an RT-PCR with HTBI primers, and the second round was a multiplex PCR. MiXCR, applied by TCRdb to the multiplex PCR reads, yields one record per CDR3 protein. The sample records about 700,000 distinct CDR3 sequences, roughly 40% being singletons. Ophthalmopathic donors had moderate-to-severe activity, CAS ≥3 and NOSPECS ≥4, with disease that had lasted under 3 months. Patients were left out if they had other autoimmune diseases, uncontrolled infections, pregnancy or lactation. As diagnostic evidence, clinical symptoms, serum thyroxine, TRAb, thyroid ultrasound and orbital computed tomography were relied upon. The data belong to a study of Graves' ophthalmopathy and Graves' hyperthyroidism. Study-wide results and limits: Detected in blood as well were most expanded thyroid clonotypes with frequency above 0.001.

The length of the CDR3 is 14 residues. The germline V and J ends were trimmed by 8 bases and 3 bases, with 19 bases remaining between them. The germline V gene encodes CDR1 SQVTM and CDR2 ANQGSEA. This chain joins TRBV29-1 and TRBJ1-1, with D unresolved. Material: peripheral blood. The sequence was obtained from an adult man with Graves' ophthalmopathy. CDR3 coding DNA: TGCAGCTTGACTCCAGGTTCGGTGGACACTGAAGCTTTCTTT. Protein: CSLTPGSVDTEAFF.